This T cell receptor (beta chain) stems from a study of human T cells and chemical hapten exposure. Described time point: patch test 3, about 24 weeks after DPC sensitization. Treatment specified: therapeutic diphenylcyclopropenone sensitization with weekly scalp DPC. The germline V gene encodes CDR1 SGHNT and CDR2 YENEEA. The V end was cut by 0 bases, the J end by 1 base, with 11 bases between. CDR3 size: 16 residues. This clonotype has a handful of counts. TCRdb called the RACE reads again in MiXCR, with one record for every CDR3 protein. There are 150,000 to 200,000 distinct CDR3 sequences in the sample; 24% occur only once, and around 2.5% lies in the top ten.

The chain is built from TRBV11-3 and TRBJ2-3; no firm D call. This sequence originates from a woman aged 40-49 years with alopecia areata. Some clones in this sample may be carry-over from other donors' samples. The sequencing used whole blood, collected in connection with sensitization to the hapten diphenylcyclopropenone (DPC). DNA for the CDR3: TGTGCCAGCAGCTTAGATTCCAGCCCTGGCACAGATACGCAGTATTTT. Translation gives CASSLDSSPGTDTQYF.